This T cell receptor (beta chain) stems from a study of lymphopenia after photon versus proton radiotherapy. This clone was counted only a few times. The target antigen is unknown. Profiled with immunoSEQ multiplex PCR; TCRdb holds only in-frame clones, not every one. The sample holds 17,000 or so clones, more than 65% seen once. General study points: Under photons, naive T cells and diversity fell while effector/memory populations rose.

The CDR3 loop spans 12 amino acids. The V gene lost 5 bases and the J gene lost 7 bases, with 11 bases spanning the gap. Germline values: CDR1 MGHDK, CDR2 SYGVNS. This rearrangement joins TRBV25-1 to TRBJ1-1; no definite D call. The sequencing here drew on peripheral blood, taken from a patient treated with proton-based radiotherapy. The TCR was taken from a man between 65 and 79 years old with pancreatic cancer. CDR3 amino acids: CASSNGLGEAFF. The CDR3 bases are TGTGCCAGCAGTAATGGATTGGGTGAAGCTTTCTTT. The entire variable domain, with the rest obtained from reference TRBV25-1 and TRBJ1-1, is as follows: EADIYQTPRYLVIGTGKKITLECSQTMGHDKMYWYQQDPGMELHLIHYSYGVNSTEKGDLSSESTVSRIRTEHFPLTLESARPSHTSQYLCASSNGLGEAFFGQGTRLTVV.